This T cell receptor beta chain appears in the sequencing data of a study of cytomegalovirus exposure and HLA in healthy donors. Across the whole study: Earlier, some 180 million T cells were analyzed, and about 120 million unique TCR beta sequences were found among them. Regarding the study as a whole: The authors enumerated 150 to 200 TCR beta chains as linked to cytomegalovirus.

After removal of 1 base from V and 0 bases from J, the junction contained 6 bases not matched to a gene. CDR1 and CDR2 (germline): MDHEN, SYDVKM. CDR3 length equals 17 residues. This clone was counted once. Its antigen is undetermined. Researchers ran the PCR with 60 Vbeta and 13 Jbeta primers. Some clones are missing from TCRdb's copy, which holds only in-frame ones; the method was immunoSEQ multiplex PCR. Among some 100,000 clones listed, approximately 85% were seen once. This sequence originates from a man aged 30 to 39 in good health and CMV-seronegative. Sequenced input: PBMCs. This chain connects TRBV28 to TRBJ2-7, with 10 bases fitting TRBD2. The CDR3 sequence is CASSLSTGTSDSYEQYF. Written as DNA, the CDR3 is TGTGCCAGCAGTTTATCCACCGGGACTAGCGACTCCTACGAGCAGTACTTC.